This T cell receptor (beta chain) originates from a study of cytomegalovirus exposure and HLA in healthy donors. In the study overall: Per a later analysis, the roughly 700 first-cohort and 120 validation repertoires shared one platform. Study results and caveats: One later analysis, an examination of the 120 validation repertoires, found that first-cohort TCR clusters tended to co-occur in them. In vitro, three CMV-associated chains proved specific for CMV antigens. The study put 160 or so TCR beta chains on its list as cytomegalovirus-associated.

This table comes from immunoSEQ multiplex PCR, and its TCRdb copy is limited to in-frame clones, with some not included. The sample yields over 150,000 clones, around 84% seen once. About this clone: Its antigen is still unknown.

This CDR3 has 14 residues. In germline, CDR1 is SGHAT, CDR2 FQNNGV. V shed 5 bases and J shed 5 bases, with 13 bases lying between them. Sequenced: PBMCs. The origin of this receptor is a human donor in good health. J is TRBJ2-1 and V is TRBV11-2; D might be TRBD2 (6 bases). CDR3 sequence reads: CASSRTIPDNEQFF. CDR3 DNA sequence: TGTGCCAGCAGCCGGACTATTCCCGACAATGAGCAGTTCTTC.